What follows is one TCR beta chain and its context. Its antigen remains unidentified. The donors, aged about 6 to 90, were healthy Caucasians from Russia. The data were taken from a study of blood T cells in healthy people across ages. Notes on the study in general: Age advanced and TCR beta diversity per million T cells fell, roughly linearly.

Primed by a sample-barcoded 5' primer and a J-beta primer mix, a second PCR proceeded for 7 to 11 cycles. MiXCR, run by TCRdb on the 5' RACE reads, gives a single entry per CDR3 protein. The table has about 1,400,000 distinct CDR3 sequences, 59% seen once. Material for sequencing was blood. This sequence was found in a man aged 18 to 29 in good health.

The CDR3 DNA is TGTGCCAGACGTCAGGGACAGGGGTGTGGGGCCAACGTCCTGACTTTC. Protein product: CARRQGQGCGANVLTF. The genes are TRBV21-1 and TRBJ2-6; TRBD1, the table's D call, was not compared with the DNA. TRBV21-1 is a known pseudogene. The CDR3 sequence is 16 residues long.